A single sample is the source of the 23 T cell receptor beta chains below, sequenced in a study of shared clonotypes between healthy human individuals. Only in-frame clones appear in the TCRdb table, and some are missing; sequencing was by immunoSEQ multiplex PCR. Seen here are about 500,000 clones, 75% to 80% observed once, and the top ten hold 9.5% to 15%. Sequencing input: PBMCs. These receptors were taken from a middle-aged woman in good health. Some clones in this sample may be carry-over from other donors' samples.

Turning to this clone: Only one base separates this from a far larger clonotype, so it likely reflects a read error. The CDR3 carries no conserved terminal phenylalanine or tryptophan, so it likely arises from a read error. This sample also contains other DNA sequences that code for the same CDR3. The chain joins TRBV30 to TRBJ1-2; perhaps TRBD1 as D (5 bases). Germline V lookup: CDR1 GTSNPN, CDR2 SVGIG (reference sequence). The CDR3 covers 16 residues. V lost 5 bases, J lost 2 bases, and 21 bases lay in between. CDR3 sequence: CAWRRDRTYVNYGYTL. The CDR3 region has the DNA TGTGCCTGGCGGAGGGACCGCACCTATGTAAACTATGGCTACACCTTA.

The chain employs TRBV29-1 and TRBJ2-5; 9 bases match TRBD1. The CDR3 is 15 amino acids. V trimming: 0 bases; J trimming: 5 bases; junction bases outside the gene matches: 7. Germline V gene sequence: CDR1 SQVTM, CDR2 ANQGSEA. The CDR3 here is CSVEEDRGTGETQYF. CDR3 in DNA: TGCAGCGTTGAAGAAGACAGGGGGACGGGGGAGACCCAGTACTTC.

In the case of this clone: This could be a read error, since a much larger clone is one nucleotide away. The V call is TRBV7-9, the J call TRBJ2-7; D is tentatively TRBD1 or TRBD2 (5 bases each). The V and J ends lost 3 bases and 1 base respectively, with 7 bases between them. In germline, CDR1 is SEHNR, CDR2 FQNEAQ (reference sequence). The CDR3 length is 13 residues. The CDR3 spells CASSLWGSYEQYF. In nucleotides, the CDR3 is TGTGCCAGCAGCTTGTGGGGGTCCTACGAGCAGTACTTC.

This clone was observed a few times. This chain joins TRBV5-1 and TRBJ2-6, with D unclear. In germline, CDR1 is SGHRS, CDR2 YFSETQ. Trimming took off 1 base at V and 2 bases at J, with 7 bases between the two ends. This CDR3 comprises 15 residues. CDR3 in amino acids: CASSLRTTGANVLTF. DNA of the CDR3: TGCGCCAGCAGCTTGAGGACCACTGGGGCCAACGTCCTGACTTTC. The complete variable domain, with remaining parts taken from reference TRBV5-1 and TRBJ2-6, reads KAGVTQTPRYLIKTRGQQVTLSCSPISGHRSVSWYQQTPGQGLQFLFEYFSETQRNKGNFPGRFSGRQFSNSRSEMNVSTLELGDSALYLCASSLRTTGANVLTFGAGSRLTVL.

This rearrangement joins TRBV5-1 to TRBJ1-1, with 10 nucleotides matching TRBD1. The CDR3 is made up of 13 amino acids. CDR1 and CDR2 (germline): SGHRS, YFSETQ. Unmatched junction bases numbered 4, after V lost 4 bases and J lost 7 bases. The CDR3 protein is CASSGQGVDEAFF. CDR3 bases: TGCGCCAGCAGCGGACAGGGGGTGGATGAAGCTTTCTTT.

Regarding this clone: This likely traces to a read error, being one base from a far larger clone. This sequence joins TRBV5-1 and TRBJ1-5; D remains ambiguous. V lost 3 bases and J 2 bases, leaving 9 bases between the germline ends. This CDR3 has 14 amino acids. CDR1 is SGHRS, CDR2 YFSETQ, per germline. Here the CDR3 reads CASSSSGGNQPQHF. The CDR3 coding sequence is TGCGCCAGCAGCTCGTCAGGAGGCAATCAGCCCCAGCATTTT.

The V gene is TRBV18, the J gene TRBJ2-7; a possible D gene is TRBD1 (7 bases). The germline V and J ends were trimmed by 1 base and 4 bases, with 17 bases remaining between them. The CDR3 spans 16 residues. Germline lookup yields CDR1 KGHSH and CDR2 LQKENI. The CDR3: CASSPQGGTARYEQYF. CDR3 bases: TGTGCCAGCTCACCACAGGGCGGGACAGCCCGTTACGAGCAGTACTTC.

This clone was counted only a few times. This rearrangement joins TRBV4-3 to TRBJ1-5; 8 nucleotides align to TRBD1. V shed 0 bases and J 9 bases; nucleotides not matched to a gene: 7. Germline V CDR1 and CDR2: LGHNA, YSLEER. CDR3 length equals 15 residues. CDR3 in DNA: TGCGCCAGCAGCCAAGAGAGGACAGGGACGTGGCCCCAGCATTTT. This encodes CASSQERTGTWPQHF.

This clone showed up just once. The chain carries TRBV28 and TRBJ2-1, with TRBD2 matching 9 bases. The CDR3 sequence is 14 residues long. J gave up 12 bases and V 7 bases, and 13 bases lay outside the gene matches. CDR1 MDHEN and CDR2 SYDVKM come from the germline V gene. CDR3 sequence (DNA): TGTGCCAGCATAGGTCTAGCGGGGCCCTGGGGGCAGTTCTTC. It codes for CASIGLAGPWGQFF.

V and J are TRBV5-1 and TRBJ2-3; D possibly corresponds to TRBD1 (5 bases). The CDR3 covers 14 residues. Deletions cut 4 bases from V and 0 bases from J, with 9 bases between. Germline CDR1 is SGHRS and CDR2 is YFSETQ. The CDR3 sequence: CASSRTTSTDTQYF. DNA for the CDR3: TGCGCCAGCAGCCGGACAACTAGCACAGATACGCAGTATTTT.

This chain uses TRBV21-1 with TRBJ1-3. TRBV21-1 is a documented pseudogene. This CDR3 has 15 amino acids. The CDR3 region is CASSKGEGSGNTIYF. The CDR3 coding sequence is TGTGCCAGCAGCAAAGGTGAGGGATCTGGAAACACCATATATTTT.

V gene TRBV5-1 combines with J gene TRBJ2-1; D perhaps matches TRBD1 (5 bases). The CDR3 totals 17 residues. Germline CDR1 reads SGHRS; CDR2 reads YFSETQ. Trimming pared 4 bases from V and 7 bases from J, leaving 24 bases between. CDR3 sequence: CASSPPPRDRSGNEQFF. The CDR3 DNA is TGCGCCAGCAGCCCTCCCCCCAGGGATCGGAGTGGTAATGAGCAGTTCTTC.

The chain employs TRBV7-2 and TRBJ2-3, with 11 bases identical to TRBD2. There are 16 residues in the CDR3. Germline lookup yields CDR1 SGHTA and CDR2 FQGNSA. V lost 1 base to trimming and J lost 4 bases; unmatched junction nucleotides: 4. In DNA form, the CDR3 reads TGTGCCAGCAGCTTAGGAATAGCGGGAGGGCCAGATACGCAGTATTTT. Translating gives CASSLGIAGGPDTQYF.

As for this clone: Within the sample, other DNA sequences also encode this same CDR3. The CDR3 DNA sequence: TGTGCCAGCAGTGTCAGCGGGAGCTCCTACAATGAGCAGTTCTTC. Protein product: CASSVSGSSYNEQFF. V gene TRBV6-4 combines with J gene TRBJ2-1; 8 nucleotides match TRBD2. The CDR3 extends over 15 amino acids. V gave up 4 bases and J gave up 0 bases; unmatched junction bases: 2. Germline V gene sequence: CDR1 MRHNA, CDR2 SNTAGT.

Written as DNA, the CDR3 is TGCAGTCCCGGACAGAGCTACGAGCAGTACTTC. As protein: CSPGQSYEQYF. The rearrangement joins TRBV20-1 to TRBJ2-7; D might be TRBD1 (6 bases). V shed 8 bases and J shed 3 bases, with 11 bases lying between them. Germline CDR1 is DFQATT and CDR2 is SNEGSKA (reference sequence). The CDR3 loop spans 11 amino acids.

Worth noting for this clone: The CDR3 carries no conserved terminal phenylalanine or tryptophan, so it likely arises from a read error. The chain recombines TRBV15 with TRBJ2-7; D is perhaps TRBD2 (6 bases). Germline V lookup: CDR1 LNHNV, CDR2 YYDKDF (reference sequence). CDR3 length: 16 residues. The V end lost 0 bases, the J end lost 1 base, and 13 bases lay between the germline ends. CDR3 bases: TGTGCCACCAGCAGAGATTGGGGGGATTTGTCCTACGAGCAGTACCTC. It codes for CATSRDWGDLSYEQYL.

In this sample, this clone turned up a few times. The CDR3 loop reads CASSLNRHGSSYNSPLHF. Here the CDR3 DNA reads TGCGCCAGCAGCCTGAATCGCCACGGGAGCTCCTATAATTCACCCCTCCACTTT. This chain links TRBV4-3 with TRBJ1-6; D gene ambiguous. Germline-derived CDR1 and CDR2 are LGHNA and YSLEER. Trimming took 4 bases from V and 0 from J, leaving 16 bases between them. The CDR3 sequence is 18 residues long.

V and J are TRBV28 and TRBJ2-2, with D possibly TRBD2 on 6 matching bases. This CDR3 has 19 amino acids. V shed 4 bases and J shed 0 bases, with 21 bases lying between them. Germline V CDR1 and CDR2: MDHEN, SYDVKM. CDR3 DNA sequence: TGTGCCAGCAGTTCTCTGGGGACTTGGATGAGGGCGAACACCGGGGAGCTGTTTTTT. It is translated as CASSSLGTWMRANTGELFF. The whole variable domain, filled in from reference TRBV28 and TRBJ2-2, reads DVKVTQSSRYLVKRTGEKVFLECVQDMDHENMFWYRQDPGLGLRLIYFSYDVKMKEKGDIPEGYSVSREKKERFSLILESASTNQTSMYLCASSSLGTWMRANTGELFFGEGSRLTVL.

This clone has only a few counts. The chain is built from TRBV6-1 and TRBJ2-7; 9 bases map to TRBD1. V was pared by 6 bases and J by 4 bases, with 4 bases of the junction left unmatched. Germline lookup yields CDR1 MNHNS and CDR2 SASEGT. This CDR3 has 13 amino acids. The CDR3 DNA reads TGTGCCAGCAGACTCGACAGGGGGTACGAGCAGTACTTC. Protein product: CASRLDRGYEQYF.

This sequence joins TRBV25-1 and TRBJ2-1; 7 bases map to TRBD1. Trimming removed 9 bases from V and 8 bases from J; junction bases left unmatched: 13. This CDR3 region has 14 residues. Germline loops: CDR1 MGHDK, CDR2 SYGVNS. CDR3 coding DNA: TGTGCCAGTACACCGGGACAGTTGGTCCATGAGCAGTTCTTC. It yields the protein CASTPGQLVHEQFF.

J is TRBJ1-2 and V is TRBV19, with D possibly TRBD1 on 5 matching bases. The CDR3 spans 14 residues. V gave up 7 bases and J gave up 3 bases, with 15 bases separating them. Germline CDR1 and CDR2: LNHDA and SQIVND (reference sequence). The CDR3 nucleotides read TGTGCCAGTACCACGGGACTTTTGGACTATGGCTACACCTTC. It translates to CASTTGLLDYGYTF.

Worth noting for this clone: This may be a read error, as it is one base from a much larger clone. This chain joins TRBV2 and TRBJ1-5; 7 nucleotides line up with TRBD1. Germline trimming cut 4 bases from V and 0 bases from J; bases unmatched to any gene: 3. The CDR3 is 15 residues long. CDR1 and CDR2 from the germline V gene are SNHLY and FYNNEI. The CDR3 sequence: CASSGQGDSNQPQHF. DNA for the CDR3: TGTGCCAGCAGTGGACAGGGCGATAGCAATCAGCCCCAGCATTTT. Variable domain in full (rest from reference TRBV2 and TRBJ1-5): EPEVTQTPSHQVTQMGQEVILRCVPISNHLYFYWYRQILGQKVEFLVSFYNNEISEKSEIFDDQFSVERPDGSNFTLKIRSTKLEDSAMYFCASSGQGDSNQPQHFGDGTRLSIL.

This chain joins TRBV30 and TRBJ2-7; possibly TRBD1 or TRBD2 for D (5 bases each). The V and J ends lost 1 base and 7 bases respectively, with 8 bases between them. This CDR3 has 11 residues. Germline lookup yields CDR1 GTSNPN and CDR2 SVGIG (reference sequence). The CDR3 sequence: CAWSGGAEQYF. CDR3 nucleotides: TGTGCCTGGAGTGGAGGGGCTGAGCAGTACTTC.